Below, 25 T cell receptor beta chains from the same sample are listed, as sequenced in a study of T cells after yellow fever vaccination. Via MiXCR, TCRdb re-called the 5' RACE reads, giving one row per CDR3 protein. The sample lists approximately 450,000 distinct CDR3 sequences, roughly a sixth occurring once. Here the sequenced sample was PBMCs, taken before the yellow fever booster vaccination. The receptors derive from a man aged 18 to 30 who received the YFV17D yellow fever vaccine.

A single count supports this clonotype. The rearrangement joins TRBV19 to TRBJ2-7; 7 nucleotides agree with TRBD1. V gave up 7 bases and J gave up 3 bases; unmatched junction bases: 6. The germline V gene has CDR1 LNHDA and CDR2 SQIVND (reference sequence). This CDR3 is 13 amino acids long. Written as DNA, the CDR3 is TGTGCCAGTACCTCCGACAGGGACTACGAGCAGTACGTC. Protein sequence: CASTSDRDYEQYV.

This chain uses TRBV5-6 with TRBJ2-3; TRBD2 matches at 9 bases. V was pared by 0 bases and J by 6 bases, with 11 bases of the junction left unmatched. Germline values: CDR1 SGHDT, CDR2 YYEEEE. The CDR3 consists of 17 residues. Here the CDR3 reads CASSLGPSGDLRDTQYF. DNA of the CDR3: TGTGCCAGCAGCTTGGGGCCTAGCGGGGATCTTAGGGATACGCAGTATTTT. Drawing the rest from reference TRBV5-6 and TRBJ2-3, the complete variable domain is DAGVTQSPTHLIKTRGQQVTLRCSPKSGHDTVSWYQQALGQGPQFIFQYYEEEERQRGNFPDRFSGHQFPNYSSELNVNALLLGDSALYLCASSLGPSGDLRDTQYFGPGTRLTVL.

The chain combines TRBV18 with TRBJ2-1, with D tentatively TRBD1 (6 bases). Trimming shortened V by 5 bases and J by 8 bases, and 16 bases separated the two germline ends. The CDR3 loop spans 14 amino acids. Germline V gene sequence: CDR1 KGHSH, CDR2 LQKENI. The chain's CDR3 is CASSSRQEYYEQFF. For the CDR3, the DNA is TGTGCCAGCTCATCACGACAGGAGTACTATGAGCAGTTCTTC.

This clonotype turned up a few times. The CDR3 protein is CASSLMGIGAEAFF. The CDR3 nucleotides are TGTGCCAGCAGCTTAATGGGGATTGGTGCTGAAGCTTTCTTT. The rearrangement joins TRBV7-3 to TRBJ1-1, with no clear D. This CDR3 has 14 amino acids. The V gene's germline CDR1 is SGHTA and CDR2 FQGTGA. Trimming cost V 1 base and J 6 bases, with 12 bases left between them.

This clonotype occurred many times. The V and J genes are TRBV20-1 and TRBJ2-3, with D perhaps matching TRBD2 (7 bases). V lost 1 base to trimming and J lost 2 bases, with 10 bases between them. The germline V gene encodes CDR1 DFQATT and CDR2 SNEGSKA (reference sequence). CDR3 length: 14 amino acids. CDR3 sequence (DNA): TGCAGTGCTAGAGTTCGGGGGGCCACAGATACGCAGTATTTT. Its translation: CSARVRGATDTQYF.

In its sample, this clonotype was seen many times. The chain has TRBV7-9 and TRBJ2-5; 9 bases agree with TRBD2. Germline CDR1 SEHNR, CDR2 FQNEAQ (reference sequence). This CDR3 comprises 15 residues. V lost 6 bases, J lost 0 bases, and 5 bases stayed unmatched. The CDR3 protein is CASREGLADQETQYF. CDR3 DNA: TGTGCCAGCAGGGAGGGACTAGCCGACCAAGAGACCCAGTACTTC.

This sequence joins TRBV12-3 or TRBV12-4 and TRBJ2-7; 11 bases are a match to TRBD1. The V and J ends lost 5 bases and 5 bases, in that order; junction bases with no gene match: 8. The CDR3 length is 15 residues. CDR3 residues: CASSAPGQGENEQYV. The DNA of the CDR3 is TGTGCCAGCAGTGCTCCGGGACAGGGGGAAAACGAGCAGTACGTC.

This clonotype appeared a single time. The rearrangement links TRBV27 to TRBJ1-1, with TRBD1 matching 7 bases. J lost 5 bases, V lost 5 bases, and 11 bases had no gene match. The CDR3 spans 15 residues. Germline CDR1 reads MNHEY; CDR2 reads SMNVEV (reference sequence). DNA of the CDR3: TGTGCCAGCAGTCACGGACAGGCCCAGGGTACTGAAGCTTTCTTT. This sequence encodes CASSHGQAQGTEAFF.

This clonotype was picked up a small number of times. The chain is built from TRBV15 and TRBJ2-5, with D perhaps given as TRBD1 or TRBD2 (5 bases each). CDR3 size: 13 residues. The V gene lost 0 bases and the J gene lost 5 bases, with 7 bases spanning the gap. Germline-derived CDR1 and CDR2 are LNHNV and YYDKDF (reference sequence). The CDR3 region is CATSRDRDETQYF. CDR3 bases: TGTGCCACCAGCAGAGATAGGGACGAGACCCAGTACTTC.

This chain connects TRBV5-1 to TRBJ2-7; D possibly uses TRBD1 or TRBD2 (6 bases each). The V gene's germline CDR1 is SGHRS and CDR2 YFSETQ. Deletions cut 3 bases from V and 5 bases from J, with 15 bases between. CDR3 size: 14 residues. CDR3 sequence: CASSWAPGADEQYF. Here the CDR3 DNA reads TGCGCCAGCAGCTGGGCGCCGGGGGCGGACGAGCAGTACTTC.

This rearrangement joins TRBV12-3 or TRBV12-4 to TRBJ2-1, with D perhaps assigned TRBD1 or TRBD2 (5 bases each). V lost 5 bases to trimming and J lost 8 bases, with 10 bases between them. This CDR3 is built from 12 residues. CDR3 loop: CASSPRDDEQFF. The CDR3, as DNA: TGTGCCAGCAGTCCTAGGGACGATGAGCAGTTCTTC.

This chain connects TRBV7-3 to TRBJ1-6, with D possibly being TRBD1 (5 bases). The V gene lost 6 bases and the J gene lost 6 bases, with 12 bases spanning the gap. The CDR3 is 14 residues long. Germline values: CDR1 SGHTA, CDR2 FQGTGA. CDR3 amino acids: CASRDRDLNSPLHF. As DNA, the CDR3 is TGTGCCAGCAGAGACCGGGACCTTAATTCACCCCTCCACTTT.

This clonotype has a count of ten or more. CDR3: CASSTEGSDTQYF. CDR3 DNA: TGCGCCAGCAGCACTGAGGGATCAGATACGCAGTATTTT. This chain joins TRBV5-1 and TRBJ2-3, with D maybe TRBD2 (5 bases). In germline, CDR1 is SGHRS, CDR2 YFSETQ. Trimming took off 4 bases at V and 4 bases at J, with 10 bases between the two ends. The CDR3 sequence is 13 residues long.

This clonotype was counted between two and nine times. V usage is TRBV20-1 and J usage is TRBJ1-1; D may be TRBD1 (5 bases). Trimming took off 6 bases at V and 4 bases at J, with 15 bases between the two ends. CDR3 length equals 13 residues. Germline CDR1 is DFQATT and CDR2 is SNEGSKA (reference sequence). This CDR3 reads CSAKGPLGTEAFF. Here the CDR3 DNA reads TGCAGTGCCAAGGGACCCCTTGGCACTGAAGCTTTCTTT.

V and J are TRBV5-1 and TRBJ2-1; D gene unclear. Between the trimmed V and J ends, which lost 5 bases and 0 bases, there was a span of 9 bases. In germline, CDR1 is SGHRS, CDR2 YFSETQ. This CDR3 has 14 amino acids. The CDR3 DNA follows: TGCGCCAGCAGGCAGGTCAGCTCCTACAATGAGCAGTTCTTC. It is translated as CASRQVSSYNEQFF.

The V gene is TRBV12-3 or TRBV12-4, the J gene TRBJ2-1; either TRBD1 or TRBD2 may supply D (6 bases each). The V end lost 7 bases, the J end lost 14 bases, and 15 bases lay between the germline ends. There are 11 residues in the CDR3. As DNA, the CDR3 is TGTGCCAGCACCGAGGGGGGCCTGGAGTTCTTC. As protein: CASTEGGLEFF.

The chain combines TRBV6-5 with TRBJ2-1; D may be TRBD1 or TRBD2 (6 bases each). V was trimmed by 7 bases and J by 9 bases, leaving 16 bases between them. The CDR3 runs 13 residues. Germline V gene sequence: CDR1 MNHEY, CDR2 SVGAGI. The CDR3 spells CASTLGGGSEQFF. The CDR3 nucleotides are TGTGCCAGCACTTTAGGAGGGGGTTCTGAGCAGTTCTTC.

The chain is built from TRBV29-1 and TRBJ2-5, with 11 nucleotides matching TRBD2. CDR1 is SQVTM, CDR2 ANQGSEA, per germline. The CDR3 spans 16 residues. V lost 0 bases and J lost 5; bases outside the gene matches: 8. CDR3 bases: TGCAGCGTTGAAGATACTAGCGGGGGCGAGTTGGAGACCCAGTACTTC. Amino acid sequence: CSVEDTSGGELETQYF.

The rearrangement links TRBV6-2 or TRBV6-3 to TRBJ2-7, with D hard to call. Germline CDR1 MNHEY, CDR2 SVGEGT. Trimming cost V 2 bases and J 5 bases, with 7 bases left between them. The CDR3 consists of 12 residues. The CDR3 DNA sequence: TGTGCCAGCAGTTACGGTCAGAACGAGCAGTACGTC. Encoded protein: CASSYGQNEQYV.

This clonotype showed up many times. The CDR3 region is CASSPGDYGYTF. In DNA form, the CDR3 reads TGTGCCAGCAGCCCAGGGGACTATGGCTACACCTTC. The rearrangement links TRBV12-3 or TRBV12-4 to TRBJ1-2, with D possibly TRBD1 on 6 matching bases. The CDR3 sequence is 12 residues long. Trimming cost V 6 bases and J 3 bases, with 8 bases left between them.

The CDR3 coding sequence is TGTGCCAGCAGCTTTACAGGTTACGGCACTGAAGCTTTCTTT. Translating gives CASSFTGYGTEAFF. The rearrangement uses TRBV7-3 and TRBJ1-1, with TRBD1 as a possible D gene (5 bases). Looked up from germline, CDR1 is SGHTA and CDR2 is FQGTGA. This CDR3 comprises 14 residues. Trimming cost V 3 bases and J 4 bases, with 12 bases left between them.

The CDR3 sequence: CAWSEIGELFF. CDR3 nucleotide sequence: TGTGCCTGGAGTGAGATCGGGGAGCTGTTTTTT. This chain joins TRBV30 and TRBJ2-2; D is unclear. CDR1 is GTSNPN, CDR2 SVGIG, per germline (reference sequence). With 1 base removed from V and 7 bases from J, the gap between germline ends came to 4 bases. The CDR3 spans 11 residues.

The CDR3 bases are TGTGCCAGCAGCGTAGTTCCGGCGAGGACTAGCCGAGGGGGCAATGAGCAGTTCTTC. Amino acid sequence: CASSVVPARTSRGGNEQFF. The V gene is TRBV7-3, the J gene TRBJ2-1; TRBD2 aligns across 8 bases. V was clipped by 5 bases and J by 6 bases; unmatched bases: 21. Germline CDR1 and CDR2: SGHTA and FQGTGA. The CDR3 runs 19 residues.

The CDR3 coding sequence is TGTGCCAGCAGTTACGGCCGAGGTGAACTAGGGGAGACCCAGTACTTC. Residues: CASSYGRGELGETQYF. This chain joins TRBV6-6 and TRBJ2-5, with a tentative D call TRBD2 (5 bases). The CDR3 contains 16 residues. CDR1 and CDR2 from the germline V gene are MNHNY and SVGAGI (reference sequence). V was shortened by 2 bases and J by 5 bases, with 18 bases between the two germline ends.

The CDR3 spells CASSLGVGRPTTDTQYF. DNA of the CDR3: TGTGCCAGCAGCTTAGGGGTGGGACGCCCTACCACAGATACGCAGTATTTT. The chain recombines TRBV7-3 with TRBJ2-3; D is possibly TRBD1 or TRBD2 (5 bases each). This CDR3 is 17 amino acids long. The V end was cut by 2 bases, the J end by 2 bases, with 17 bases between. From germline, CDR1 is SGHTA and CDR2 FQGTGA. The complete variable domain, with remaining parts taken from reference TRBV7-3 and TRBJ2-3, reads GAGVSQTPSNKVTEKGKYVELRCDPISGHTALYWYRQSLGQGPEFLIYFQGTGAADDSGLPNDRFFAVRPEGSVSTLKIQRTERGDSAVYLCASSLGVGRPTTDTQYFGPGTRLTVL.